These T cell receptor beta chains were read from a single sample in a study of cytomegalovirus exposure and HLA in healthy donors. Sequencing was performed with immunoSEQ multiplex PCR; in TCRdb, only in-frame clones are kept and a portion is missing. In the table there are more than 80,000 clones, around 90% of which are singletons. The sample was PBMCs. The receptor source for this set is a woman between 18 and 29 years old in good health and CMV-seropositive. Each CDR3 is given without its conserved first and last residue.

V: TRBV18
J: TRBJ1-1
CDR3: ASSPGLAMNTEAF

V: TRBV19
J: TRBJ1-5
CDR3: ASSGQGSHSNQPQH

V: TRBV4-2
J: TRBJ2-1
CDR3: ASSQDGSRGLYNEQF

V: TRBV5-1
J: TRBJ1-2
CDR3: ASSPTGTGPFLYGYT

V: TRBV5-4
J: TRBJ1-1
CDR3: ASSLQGMNTEAF

V: TRBV6-5
J: TRBJ1-2
CDR3: ASSYTSGGYT

V: TRBV25-1
J: TRBJ1-2
CDR3: ASSGGQGSFYGYT

V: TRBV6-5
J: TRBJ2-1
CDR3: ASSYTSGGANEQF

V: TRBV9
J: TRBJ2-5
CDR3: ASSPPSEETQY

V: TRBV18
J: TRBJ1-1
CDR3: ASSPPSWGVDMNTEAF

V: TRBV27
J: TRBJ1-6
CDR3: ASSSRQIYNSPLH

V: TRBV7-9
J: TRBJ1-2
CDR3: ASSLKAGGSRANYGYT

V: TRBV7-9
J: TRBJ2-5
CDR3: ASSLEFREETQY

V: TRBV19
J: TRBJ1-5
CDR3: ASSTPRVGNNQPQH

V: TRBV7-6
J: TRBJ1-3
CDR3: ASSLLDGNTIY

V: TRBV2
J: TRBJ1-5
CDR3: ASSDAGSLNQPQH

V: TRBV19
J: TRBJ2-3
CDR3: ASSGTVGPDTQY

V: TRBV9
J: TRBJ2-5
CDR3: ASSVGGGDQETQY

V: TRBV29-1
J: TRBJ1-1
CDR3: SVVQQMNTEAF

V: TRBV5-1
J: TRBJ1-4
CDR3: ASSLEVRGGEKLF

V: TRBV27
J: TRBJ2-3
CDR3: ASTLGLTSTDTQY

V: TRBV6-1
J: TRBJ1-3
CDR3: ATLDRLISGNTIY

V: TRBV6-5
J: TRBJ2-5
CDR3: ASSYRGQETQY

V: TRBV6-6
J: TRBJ2-5
CDR3: ASSLSYRVETQY

V: TRBV5-4
J: TRBJ2-2
CDR3: ASSLAGTTGELF

V: TRBV28
J: TRBJ1-2
CDR3: ASSPVTGIVTYGYT

V: TRBV6-5
J: TRBJ1-5
CDR3: ASNPAYSNQPQH

V: TRBV25-1
J: TRBJ1-5
CDR3: ASSGTPVGQPQH

V: TRBV19
J: TRBJ2-7
CDR3: ASSTGTGVHYEQY

V: TRBV10-3
J: TRBJ2-3
CDR3: AISDAGGTDTQY

V: TRBV7-2
J: TRBJ1-1
CDR3: ASSLDRGPEAF

V: TRBV5-4
J: TRBJ2-1
CDR3: ASSSSVKQF

V: TRBV15
J: TRBJ2-3
CDR3: ATSGRLAGGPDTQY

V: TRBV28
J: TRBJ2-3
CDR3: ASSSSRTDTQY

V: TRBV7-9
J: TRBJ1-3
CDR3: ASSSPDTGHDNTIY

V: TRBV4-3
J: TRBJ1-1
CDR3: ASSQEPLGDGNTEAF

V: TRBV9
J: TRBJ2-1
CDR3: ASSLQAGASNEQF